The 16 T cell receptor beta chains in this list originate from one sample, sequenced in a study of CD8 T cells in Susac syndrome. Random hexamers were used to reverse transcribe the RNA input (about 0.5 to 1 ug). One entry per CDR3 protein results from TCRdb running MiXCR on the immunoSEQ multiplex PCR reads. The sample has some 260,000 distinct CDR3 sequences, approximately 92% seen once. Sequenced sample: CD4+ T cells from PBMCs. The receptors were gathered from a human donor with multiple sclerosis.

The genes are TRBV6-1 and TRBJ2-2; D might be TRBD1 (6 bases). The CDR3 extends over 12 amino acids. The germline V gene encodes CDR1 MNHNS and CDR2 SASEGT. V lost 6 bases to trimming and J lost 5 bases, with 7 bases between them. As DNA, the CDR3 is TGTGCCAGCAGGGACAGAACCGGGGAGCTGTTTTTT. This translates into CASRDRTGELFF.

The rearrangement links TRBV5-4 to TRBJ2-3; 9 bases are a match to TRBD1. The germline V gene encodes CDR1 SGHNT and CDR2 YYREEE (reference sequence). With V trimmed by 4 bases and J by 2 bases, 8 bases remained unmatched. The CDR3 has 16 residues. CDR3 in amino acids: CASSRRGTGLTDTQYF. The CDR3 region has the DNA TGTGCCAGCAGCAGGAGGGGGACAGGGCTCACAGATACGCAGTATTTT.

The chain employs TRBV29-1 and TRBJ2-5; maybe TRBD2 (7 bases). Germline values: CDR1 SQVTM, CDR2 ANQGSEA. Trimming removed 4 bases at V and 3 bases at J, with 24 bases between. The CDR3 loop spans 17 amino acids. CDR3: CSVARLLGGPTKETQYF. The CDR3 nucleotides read TGCAGCGTTGCCAGGCTTCTCGGGGGGCCGACGAAAGAGACCCAGTACTTC.

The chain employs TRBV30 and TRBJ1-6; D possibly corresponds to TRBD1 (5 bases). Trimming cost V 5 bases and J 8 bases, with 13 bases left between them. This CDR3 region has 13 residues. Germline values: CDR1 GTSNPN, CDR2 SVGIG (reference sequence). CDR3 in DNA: TGTGCCTGGGCCTGGGGGGTCCATTCACCCCTCCACTTT. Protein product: CAWAWGVHSPLHF. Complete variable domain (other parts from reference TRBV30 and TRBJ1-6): SQTIHQWPATLVQPVGSPLSLECTVEGTSNPNLYWYRQAAGRGLQLLFYSVGIGQISSEVPQNLSASRPQDRQFILSSKKLLLSDSGFYLCAWAWGVHSPLHFGNGTRLTVT.

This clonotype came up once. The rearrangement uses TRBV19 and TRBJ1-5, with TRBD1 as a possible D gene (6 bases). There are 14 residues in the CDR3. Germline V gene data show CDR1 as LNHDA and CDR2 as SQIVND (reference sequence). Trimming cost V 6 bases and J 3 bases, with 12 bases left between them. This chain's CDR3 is CASRGHRDNQPQHF. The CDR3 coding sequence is TGTGCCAGTAGGGGACACAGGGACAATCAGCCCCAGCATTTT.

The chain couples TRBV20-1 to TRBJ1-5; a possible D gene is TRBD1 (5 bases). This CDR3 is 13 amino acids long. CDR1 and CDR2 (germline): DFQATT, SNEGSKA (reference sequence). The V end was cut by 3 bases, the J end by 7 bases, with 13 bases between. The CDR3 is CSARGPGRQPQHF. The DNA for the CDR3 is TGCAGTGCTAGGGGACCAGGGCGCCAGCCCCAGCATTTT.

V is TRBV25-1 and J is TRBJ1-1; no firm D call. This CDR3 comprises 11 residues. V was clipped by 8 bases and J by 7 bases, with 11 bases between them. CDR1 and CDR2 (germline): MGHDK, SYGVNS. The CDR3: CASAVGVEAFF. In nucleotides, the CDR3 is TGTGCCAGCGCCGTTGGGGTTGAAGCTTTCTTT.

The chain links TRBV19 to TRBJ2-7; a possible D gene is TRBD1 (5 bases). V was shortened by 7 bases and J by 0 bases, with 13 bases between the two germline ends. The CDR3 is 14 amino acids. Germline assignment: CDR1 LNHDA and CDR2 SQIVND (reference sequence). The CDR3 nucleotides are TGTGCCAGTAAACAGGAGCCACTCTCCTACGAGCAGTACTTC. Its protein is CASKQEPLSYEQYF.

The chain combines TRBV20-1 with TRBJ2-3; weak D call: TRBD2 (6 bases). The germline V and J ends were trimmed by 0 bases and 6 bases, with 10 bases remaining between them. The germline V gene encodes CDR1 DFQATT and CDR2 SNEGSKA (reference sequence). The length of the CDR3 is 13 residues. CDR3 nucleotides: TGCAGTGCTAGAGATGTGGGGAGGGATACGCAGTATTTT. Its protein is CSARDVGRDTQYF.

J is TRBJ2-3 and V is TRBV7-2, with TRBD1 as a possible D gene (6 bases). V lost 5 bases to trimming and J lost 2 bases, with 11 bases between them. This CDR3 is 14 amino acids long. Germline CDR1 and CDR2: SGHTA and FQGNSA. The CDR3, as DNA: TGTGCCAGCAGCACTTGGGGGCCCACAGATACGCAGTATTTT. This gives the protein CASSTWGPTDTQYF.

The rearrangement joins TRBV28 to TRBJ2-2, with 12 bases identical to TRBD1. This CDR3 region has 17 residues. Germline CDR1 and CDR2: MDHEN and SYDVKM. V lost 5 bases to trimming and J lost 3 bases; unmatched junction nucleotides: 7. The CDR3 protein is CASSTTGDRGHTGELFF. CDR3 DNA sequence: TGTGCCAGCAGTACAACCGGGGACAGGGGGCACACCGGGGAGCTGTTTTTT.

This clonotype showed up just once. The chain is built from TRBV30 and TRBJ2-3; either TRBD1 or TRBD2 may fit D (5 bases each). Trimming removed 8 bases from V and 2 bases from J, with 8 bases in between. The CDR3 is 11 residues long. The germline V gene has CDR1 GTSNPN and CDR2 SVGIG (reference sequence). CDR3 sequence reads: CARGYTDTQYF. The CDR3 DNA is TGTGCCCGGGGCTACACAGATACGCAGTATTTT.

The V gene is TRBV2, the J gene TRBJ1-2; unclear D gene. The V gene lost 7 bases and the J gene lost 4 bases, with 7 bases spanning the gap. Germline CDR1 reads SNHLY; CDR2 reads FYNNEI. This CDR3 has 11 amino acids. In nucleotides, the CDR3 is TGTGCCAGCATGCTGGGCTATGGCTACACCTTC. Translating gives CASMLGYGYTF.

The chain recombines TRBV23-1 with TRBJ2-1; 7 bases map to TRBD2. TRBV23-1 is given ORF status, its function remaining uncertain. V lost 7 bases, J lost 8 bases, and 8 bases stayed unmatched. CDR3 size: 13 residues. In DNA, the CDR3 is TGCGCCAGCAACCGGGGGGTTCTTTATGAGCAGTTCTTC. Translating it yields CASNRGVLYEQFF.

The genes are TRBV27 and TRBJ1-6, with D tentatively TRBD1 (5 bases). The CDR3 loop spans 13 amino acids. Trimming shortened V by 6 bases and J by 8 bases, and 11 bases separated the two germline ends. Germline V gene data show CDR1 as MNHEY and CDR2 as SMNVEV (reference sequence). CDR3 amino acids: CASRQEQHSPLHF. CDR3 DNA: TGTGCCAGCAGACAGGAGCAACATTCACCCCTCCACTTT.

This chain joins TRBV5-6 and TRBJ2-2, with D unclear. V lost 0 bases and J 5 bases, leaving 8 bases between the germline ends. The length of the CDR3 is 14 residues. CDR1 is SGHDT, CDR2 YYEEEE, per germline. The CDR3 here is CASSLGGRTGELFF. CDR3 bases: TGTGCCAGCAGCTTGGGGGGTAGGACCGGGGAGCTGTTTTTT.